Sequencing of this T cell receptor (beta chain) was carried out in a study of T cells in Graves' hyperthyroidism and ophthalmopathy. General study findings and limits: Patients with ophthalmopathy were separated from those with stable hyperthyroidism by a 13 V-J model. Most thyroid clonotypes with frequency above 0.001 were detected in blood.

Authors of the study amplified TCR beta CDR3 regions from RNA transcripts. Researchers ran a first-round RT-PCR on the TCR CDR3 using the HTBI primer set. TCRdb re-analysed the multiplex PCR reads in MiXCR, keeping a single row per CDR3 protein. The sample lists 370,000 or so distinct CDR3 sequences; approximately 15% were seen once. This CDR3 region has 14 residues. V dropped 4 bases and J dropped 6 bases, with 18 bases sitting between them. Germline V gene data show CDR1 as DFQATT and CDR2 as SNEGSKA (reference sequence). Exclusion of patients followed from uncontrolled infection, other autoimmune disease, pregnancy or lactation. Preceding any ophthalmopathy symptoms, the blood sample dates from first hyperthyroidism diagnosis. As to this clonotype: What it binds is unknown. This may be a read error, as it is one base from a much larger clone.

V gene TRBV20-1 combines with J gene TRBJ1-2; D gene uncertain. The TCR sequence derives from a woman between 18 and 29 years old with Graves' hyperthyroidism that later progressed to Graves' ophthalmopathy. Sequenced sample: blood. The CDR3 region is CSAKPKELSHGYTF. DNA of the CDR3: TGCAGTGCTAAACCCAAGGAGCTATCCCATGGCTACACCTTC.